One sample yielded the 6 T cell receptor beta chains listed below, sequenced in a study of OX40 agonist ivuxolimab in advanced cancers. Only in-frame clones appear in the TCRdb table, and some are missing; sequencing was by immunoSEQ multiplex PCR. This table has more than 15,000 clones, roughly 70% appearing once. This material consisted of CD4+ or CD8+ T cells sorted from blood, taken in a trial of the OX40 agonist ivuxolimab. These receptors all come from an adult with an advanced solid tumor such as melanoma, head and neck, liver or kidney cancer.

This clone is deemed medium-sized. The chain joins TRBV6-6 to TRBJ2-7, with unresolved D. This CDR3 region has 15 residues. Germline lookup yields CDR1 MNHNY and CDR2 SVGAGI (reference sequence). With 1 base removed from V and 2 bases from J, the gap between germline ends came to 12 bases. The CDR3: CASSYLGKPTYEQYF. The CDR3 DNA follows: TGTGCCAGCAGTTACTTAGGAAAGCCAACCTACGAGCAGTACTTC.

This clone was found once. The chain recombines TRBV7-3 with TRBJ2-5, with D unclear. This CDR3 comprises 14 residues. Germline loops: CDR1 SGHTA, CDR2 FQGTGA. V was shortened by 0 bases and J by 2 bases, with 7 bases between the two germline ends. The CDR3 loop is CASSLTNPQETQYF. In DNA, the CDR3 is TGTGCCAGCAGCTTAACGAACCCGCAAGAGACCCAGTACTTC.

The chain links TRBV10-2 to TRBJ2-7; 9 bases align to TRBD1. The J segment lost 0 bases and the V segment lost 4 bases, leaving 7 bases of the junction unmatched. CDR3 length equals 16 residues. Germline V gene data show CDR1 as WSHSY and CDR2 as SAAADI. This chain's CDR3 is CASSGDRVTPSYEQYF. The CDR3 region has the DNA TGCGCCAGCAGTGGGGACAGGGTTACCCCCTCCTACGAGCAGTACTTC.

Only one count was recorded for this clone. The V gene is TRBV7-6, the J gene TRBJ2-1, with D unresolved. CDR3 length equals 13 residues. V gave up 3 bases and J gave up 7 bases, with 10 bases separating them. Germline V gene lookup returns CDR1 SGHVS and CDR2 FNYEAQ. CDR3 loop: CASSFGPGNEQFF. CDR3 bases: TGTGCCAGCAGCTTCGGGCCCGGGAATGAGCAGTTCTTC.

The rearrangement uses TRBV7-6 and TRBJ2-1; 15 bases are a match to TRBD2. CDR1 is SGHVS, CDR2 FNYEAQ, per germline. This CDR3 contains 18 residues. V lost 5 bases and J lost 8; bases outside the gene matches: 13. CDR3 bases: TGTGCCAGCAGCCCTAGCACCGGGACTAGCGGGGGGTGGGATGAGCAGTTCTTC. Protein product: CASSPSTGTSGGWDEQFF.

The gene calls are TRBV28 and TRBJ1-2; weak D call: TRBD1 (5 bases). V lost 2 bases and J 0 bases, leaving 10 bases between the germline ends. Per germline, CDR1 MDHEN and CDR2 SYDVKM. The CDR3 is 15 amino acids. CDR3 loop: CASSLVGAANYGYTF. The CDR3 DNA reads TGTGCCAGCAGTTTAGTCGGGGCAGCTAACTATGGCTACACCTTC.